The 8 T cell receptor beta chains presented below share a single source sample, sequenced in a study of T cells in Graves' hyperthyroidism and ophthalmopathy. Authors of the study amplified TCR beta CDR3 regions from RNA transcripts. The TCR CDR3 was amplified in a first-round RT-PCR using the HTBI primer set. TCRdb re-derived calls from the multiplex PCR reads in MiXCR, one entry per CDR3 protein. The sample gives hundreds of thousands of distinct CDR3 sequences, about 12% of which show up once; around 9.2% is in the top ten. The sample taken for sequencing was blood. The receptors shown here come from a young woman with Graves' hyperthyroidism.

Only a few counts were recorded for this clonotype. The V gene is TRBV19, the J gene TRBJ1-5; no definite D call. The CDR3 is 16 residues long. Germline CDR1 LNHDA, CDR2 SQIVND (reference sequence). Trimming pared 3 bases from V and 0 bases from J, leaving 12 bases between. The CDR3 spells CASSMVPDYSNQPQHF. In nucleotides, the CDR3 is TGTGCCAGTAGTATGGTGCCGGATTATAGCAATCAGCCCCAGCATTTT.

The rearrangement joins TRBV12-3 or TRBV12-4 to TRBJ1-6; D is uncertain. Trimming removed 5 bases at V and 13 bases at J, with 18 bases between. The CDR3 length is 14 residues. This CDR3 is CASSDNSIGLPLHF. The CDR3 DNA reads as TGTGCCAGCAGTGACAACAGCATCGGATTGCCCCTCCACTTT.

This clonotype was observed many times. In DNA form, the CDR3 reads TGTGCCAGCAGCCAATCAGGGGCGGGGAACACTGAAGCTTTCTTT. This gives the protein CASSQSGAGNTEAFF. V and J are TRBV3-1 and TRBJ1-1; perhaps TRBD1 as D (6 bases). Germline lookup yields CDR1 LGHDT and CDR2 YNNKEL (reference sequence). Trimming stripped 2 bases from V and 1 base from J, with 11 bases between. There are 15 residues in the CDR3.

Only a few counts were recorded for this clonotype. The CDR3 nucleotides are TGTGCCAGTAGTGCGGGGACAGGGTACTACACCAATCAGCCCCAGCATTTT. This gives the protein CASSAGTGYYTNQPQHF. The chain combines TRBV19 with TRBJ1-5; 9 bases fit TRBD1. The germline V gene has CDR1 LNHDA and CDR2 SQIVND (reference sequence). Trimming took 5 bases from V and 3 from J; bases not matched to a gene: 11. The CDR3 extends over 17 amino acids.

The CDR3 DNA reads as TGTGCCAGCAGCGGCCTCGGGGTCACTCGTGAGAATGAAGCTTTCTTT. Encoded protein: CASSGLGVTRENEAFF. V and J are TRBV5-6 and TRBJ1-1; D not certain. The CDR3 is 16 amino acids. CDR1 is SGHDT and CDR2 is YYEEEE in the germline V gene. The germline V and J ends were trimmed by 4 bases and 7 bases, with 23 bases remaining between them.

In its sample, this clonotype was seen many times. The chain joins TRBV2 to TRBJ2-4, with TRBD1 identical over 8 bases. Trimming at V came to 0 bases and at J to 0 bases, leaving 4 bases not matched to a gene. Germline V CDR1 and CDR2: SNHLY, FYNNEI. The CDR3 consists of 17 residues. The CDR3 nucleotides are TGTGCCAGCAGTGAAGCGGGACAGGATCTAGCCAAAAACATTCAGTACTTC. Its translation is CASSEAGQDLAKNIQYF.

This chain links TRBV20-1 with TRBJ2-1; the match to TRBD2 covers 10 bases. CDR1 and CDR2 (germline): DFQATT, SNEGSKA (reference sequence). J gave up 6 bases and V 5 bases, and 7 bases lay outside the gene matches. The CDR3 extends over 14 amino acids. CDR3 loop: CSAPLAGVSNEQFF. CDR3 nucleotide sequence: TGCAGTGCTCCGCTAGCGGGAGTGAGCAATGAGCAGTTCTTC.

The chain links TRBV9 to TRBJ1-2; 11 positions match TRBD1. This CDR3 is built from 14 residues. J gave up 9 bases and V 7 bases, and 11 bases lay outside the gene matches. Germline V gene data show CDR1 as SGDLS and CDR2 as YYNGEE. The CDR3 nucleotides read TGTGCCAGCGTTCGCGGGGACAGGGGGTCTCGCTACACCTTC. Translation gives CASVRGDRGSRYTF.